A single T cell receptor beta chain is shown here with its context. The antigen is undetermined. The data belong to a study of shared clonotypes between healthy human individuals. Findings of the study overall: Limitation of the genetic and exposure-history diversity represented came from the few donors.

This CDR3 has 13 amino acids. V was trimmed by 6 bases and J by 2 bases, leaving 10 bases between them. Germline CDR1 and CDR2: SNHLY and FYNNEI. The method was immunoSEQ multiplex PCR; TCRdb's version includes in-frame clones alone and lacks a portion of them. The table lists 2,500,000 or so clones, roughly 92% of them singletons. The source material was naive CD4+ T cells sorted from blood. As to subset: CD45RA+ positively selected. The gene calls are TRBV2 and TRBJ1-1; possibly TRBD1 for D (5 bases). This receptor was taken from a man between 18 and 29 years old in good health. The CDR3 DNA is TGTGCCAGCAGAGCCGACAGAAACACTGAAGCTTTCTTT. Its protein is CASRADRNTEAFF.